The entry that follows covers one T cell receptor beta chain sequence. Its antigen is as yet unknown. The investigators reverse transcribed all of the isolated RNA, so they sequenced expressed TCRB transcripts. Assay used: immunoSEQ multiplex PCR; TCRdb lists only in-frame clones, some missing. This sample carries some 410,000 clones, approximately 14% of them seen once, and the ten largest clones take roughly 0.038%. This specimen belongs to a study of beta chain features in type 1 diabetes. Notes on the study in general: It was possible that PCR favored shorter templates, equally so in patients and controls.

CDR1 and CDR2 (germline): LNHDA, SQIVND (reference sequence). This CDR3 comprises 17 residues. V dropped 0 bases and J dropped 0 bases, with 11 bases sitting between them. This chain connects TRBV19 to TRBJ2-2, with D hard to call. The TCR comes from a man aged 30-40 years in good health. The specimen sequenced was naive CD4+ T cells from blood. The CDR3 here is CASSIDIRQTNTGELFF. CDR3 bases: TGTGCCAGTAGTATAGATATTCGGCAAACGAACACCGGGGAGCTGTTTTTT.